This T cell receptor beta chain was sequenced in a study of T cells in Graves' hyperthyroidism and ophthalmopathy. Looking at the study overall: Peripheral blood specimens were obtained at initial diagnosis, prior to any treatment.

In this sample, this clonotype turned up a few times. Antigen specificity is unknown. Points from the study as a whole: Model predictions of ophthalmopathy came a median approximately 6.5 months before onset.

Not enrolled were patients with uncontrolled infection, other autoimmune disease, pregnancy or lactation. Diagnoses were made from clinical symptoms, serum measures (thyroxine and TRAb), thyroid ultrasound and orbital computed tomography. The CDR3 contains 15 residues. V was pared by 3 bases and J by 11 bases, with 17 bases between. CDR1 is MNHEY, CDR2 SMNVEV, per germline (reference sequence). RNA transcripts yielded amplified TCR beta CDR3 regions. Researchers ran a first-round RT-PCR on the TCR CDR3 using the HTBI primer set. TCRdb independently ran MiXCR on the multiplex PCR reads; one entry per CDR3 protein. The sample consists of around 700,000 distinct CDR3 sequences, roughly a third of them appearing once.

The gene calls are TRBV27 and TRBJ1-6; no reliable D call. The sample consisted of blood. This receptor was identified in a woman aged 35 to 49 with Graves' hyperthyroidism. Written as DNA, the CDR3 is TGTGCCAGCAGTTTCGTCCTCCACGGATCGGCACCCCTCCACTTT. Translated, it gives CASSFVLHGSAPLHF.